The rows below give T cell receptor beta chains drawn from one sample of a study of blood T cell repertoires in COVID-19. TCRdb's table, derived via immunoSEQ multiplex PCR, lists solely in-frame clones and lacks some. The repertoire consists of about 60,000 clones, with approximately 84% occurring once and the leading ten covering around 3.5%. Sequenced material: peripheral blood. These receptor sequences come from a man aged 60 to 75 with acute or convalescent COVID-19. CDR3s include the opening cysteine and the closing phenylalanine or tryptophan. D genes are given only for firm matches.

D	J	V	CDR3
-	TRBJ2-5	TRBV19	CASSMTLGRETQYF
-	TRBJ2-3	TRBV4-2	CASSQVSSSGDTQYF
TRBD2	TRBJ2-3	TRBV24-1	CATSDVTSAADTQYF
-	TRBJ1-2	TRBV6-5	CASKTGDYGYTF
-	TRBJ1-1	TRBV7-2	CASSPPRVRDTEAFF
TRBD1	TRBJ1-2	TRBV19	CASSSTGNYGYTF
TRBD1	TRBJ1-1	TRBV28	CASSFEEDRGVEAFF
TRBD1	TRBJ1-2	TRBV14	CASSQVEGADGYTF
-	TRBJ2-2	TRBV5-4	CASSLTVGELFF
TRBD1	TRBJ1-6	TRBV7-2	CASSRGQGPLHF
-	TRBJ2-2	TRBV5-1	CASAEQGNGELFF
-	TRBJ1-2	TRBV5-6	CASSLDNNYGYTF
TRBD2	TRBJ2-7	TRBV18	CASSPASGGYEQYF
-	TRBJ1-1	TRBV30	CALGGFETEAFF
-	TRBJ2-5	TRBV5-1	CASSLGLKETQYF
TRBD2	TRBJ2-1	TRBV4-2	CASSQDLGSGGSNEQFF
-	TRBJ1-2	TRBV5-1	CASSPDRSNYGYTF
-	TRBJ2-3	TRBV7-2	CASDSRLASTDTQYF
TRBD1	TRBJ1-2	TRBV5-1	CASSLSTGGDGYTF
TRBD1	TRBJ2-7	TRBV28	CASSSPGQGARDEQYF
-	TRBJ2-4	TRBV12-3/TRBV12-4	CASREGAKNIQYF
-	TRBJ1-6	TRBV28	CASSPSGQGNSPLHF
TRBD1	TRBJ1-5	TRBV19	CASRLPGQGLNQPQHF
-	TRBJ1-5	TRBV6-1	CASSERGSNQPQHF
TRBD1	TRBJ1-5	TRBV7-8	CASSTDRGQPQHF
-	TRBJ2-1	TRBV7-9	CASSLEQFF
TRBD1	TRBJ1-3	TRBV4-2	CASSQGTGSGNTIYF
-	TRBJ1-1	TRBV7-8	CASSLAEETVAFF
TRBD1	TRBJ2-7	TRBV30	CAGVGLQGTYF
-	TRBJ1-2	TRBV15	CATSLRGGVGGYTF
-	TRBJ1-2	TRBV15	CATSSDGSYYGYTF
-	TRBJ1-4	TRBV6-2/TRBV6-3	CASSYSTERLFF
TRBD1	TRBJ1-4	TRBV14	CASSRRGTGSKLFF
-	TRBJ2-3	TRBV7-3	CASSPSRDSNTQYF
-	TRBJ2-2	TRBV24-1	CATSDPIQNTGELFF
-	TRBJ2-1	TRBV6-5	CASSLTGSYNEQFF
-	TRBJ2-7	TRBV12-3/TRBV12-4	CASSFFTGSQYF
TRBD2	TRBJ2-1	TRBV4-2	CASSQGGTGGFNEQFF
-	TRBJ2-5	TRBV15	CATSRDRRTQYF
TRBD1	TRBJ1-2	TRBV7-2	CASSLGSDRGSYGYTF
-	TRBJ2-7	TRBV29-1	CSVYSGENEQYF
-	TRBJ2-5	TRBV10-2	CASRARGQETQYF
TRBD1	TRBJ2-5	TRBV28	CASKSGQGGETQYF
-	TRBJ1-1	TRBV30	CAWKRDTEAFF
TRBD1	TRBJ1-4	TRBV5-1	CASSEGQGGGEKLFF
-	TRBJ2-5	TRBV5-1	CASSLSANRGETQYF
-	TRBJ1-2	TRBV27	CASSDSTNYGYTF
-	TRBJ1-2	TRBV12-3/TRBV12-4	CASSVNAAYGYTF
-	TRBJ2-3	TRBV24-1	CATSDPNDYTDTQYF
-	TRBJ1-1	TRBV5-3	CARSLFRRKSTEAFF
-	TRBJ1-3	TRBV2	CASSEGQTALGNTIYF
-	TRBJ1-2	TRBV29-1	CSVDRGAAYGYTF
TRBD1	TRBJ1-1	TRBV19	CASRDSGFVGSDTEAFF
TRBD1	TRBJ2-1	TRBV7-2	CASSLRTMGQVSYNEQFF